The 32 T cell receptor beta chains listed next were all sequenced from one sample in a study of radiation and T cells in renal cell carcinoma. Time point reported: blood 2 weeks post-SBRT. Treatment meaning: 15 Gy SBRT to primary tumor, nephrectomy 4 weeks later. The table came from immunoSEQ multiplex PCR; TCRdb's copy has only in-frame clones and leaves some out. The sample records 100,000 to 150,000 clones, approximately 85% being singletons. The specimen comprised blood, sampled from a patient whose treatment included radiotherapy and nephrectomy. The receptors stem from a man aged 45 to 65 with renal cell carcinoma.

This CDR3 is CASSSGQVYGYTF. The CDR3 bases are TGTGCCAGCAGCTCCGGACAGGTCTATGGCTACACCTTC. This rearrangement joins TRBV7-3 to TRBJ1-2; TRBD1 matches at 7 bases. V trimming: 4 bases; J trimming: 4 bases; junction bases outside the gene matches: 3. The CDR3 contains 13 residues. CDR1 is SGHTA, CDR2 FQGTGA, per germline.

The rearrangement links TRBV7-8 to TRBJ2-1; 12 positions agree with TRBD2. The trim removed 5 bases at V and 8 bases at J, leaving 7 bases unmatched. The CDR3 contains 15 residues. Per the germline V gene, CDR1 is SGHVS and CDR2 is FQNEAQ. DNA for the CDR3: TGTGCCAGCAGCCAGAGACTAGCGGGAGCCTATGAGCAGTTCTTC. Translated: CASSQRLAGAYEQFF.

The DNA for the CDR3 is TGTGCCAGCAGAAACACAGCGGGAGGATCCAATGAGCAGTTCTTC. It is translated as CASRNTAGGSNEQFF. The chain links TRBV6-6 to TRBJ2-1; TRBD2 aligns across 9 bases. V shed 6 bases and J 6 bases; nucleotides not matched to a gene: 9. CDR1 and CDR2 from the germline V gene are MNHNY and SVGAGI (reference sequence). The CDR3 sequence is 15 residues long.

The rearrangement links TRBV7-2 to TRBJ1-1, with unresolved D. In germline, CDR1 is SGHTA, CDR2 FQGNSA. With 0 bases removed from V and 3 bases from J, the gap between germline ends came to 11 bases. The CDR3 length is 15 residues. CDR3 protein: CASSLAPGGDTEAFF. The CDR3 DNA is TGTGCCAGCAGCTTAGCCCCTGGCGGGGACACTGAAGCTTTCTTT.

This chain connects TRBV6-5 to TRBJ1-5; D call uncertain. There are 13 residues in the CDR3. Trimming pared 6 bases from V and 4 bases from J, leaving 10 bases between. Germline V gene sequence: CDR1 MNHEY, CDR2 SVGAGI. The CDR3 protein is CASSPSRNQPQHF. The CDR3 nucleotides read TGTGCCAGCAGCCCATCGAGGAATCAGCCCCAGCATTTT.

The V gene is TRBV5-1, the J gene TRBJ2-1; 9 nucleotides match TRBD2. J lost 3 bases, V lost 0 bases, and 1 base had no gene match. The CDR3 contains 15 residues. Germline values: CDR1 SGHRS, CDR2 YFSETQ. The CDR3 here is CASSLVAGDYNEQFF. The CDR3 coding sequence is TGCGCCAGCAGCTTGGTAGCGGGGGACTACAATGAGCAGTTCTTC.

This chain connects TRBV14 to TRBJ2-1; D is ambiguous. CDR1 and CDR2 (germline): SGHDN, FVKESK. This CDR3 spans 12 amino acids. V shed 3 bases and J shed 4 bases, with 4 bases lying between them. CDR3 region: CASSHRYNEQFF. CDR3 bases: TGTGCCAGCAGCCACAGGTACAATGAGCAGTTCTTC.

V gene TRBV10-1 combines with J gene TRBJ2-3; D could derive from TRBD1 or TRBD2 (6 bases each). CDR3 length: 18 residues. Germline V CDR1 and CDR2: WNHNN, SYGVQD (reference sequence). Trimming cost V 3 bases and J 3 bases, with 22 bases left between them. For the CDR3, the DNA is TGCGCCAGCAGTGATTGCTCAGGGGCCGGGGGCGAAACAGATACGCAGTATTTT. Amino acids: CASSDCSGAGGETDTQYF.

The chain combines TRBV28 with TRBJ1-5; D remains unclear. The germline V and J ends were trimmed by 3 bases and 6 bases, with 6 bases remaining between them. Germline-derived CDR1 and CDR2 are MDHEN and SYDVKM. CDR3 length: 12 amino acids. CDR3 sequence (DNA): TGTGCCAGCAGTTTGGAAGGTCAGCCCCAGCATTTT. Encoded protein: CASSLEGQPQHF.

The CDR3 DNA sequence: TGCGCCAGCAGCCCCATCAGTGGGGACAGCCAGGCGAACACCGGGGAGCTGTTTTTT. Its translation is CASSPISGDSQANTGELFF. J is TRBJ2-2 and V is TRBV4-1; 7 positions agree with TRBD1. From germline, CDR1 is MGHRA and CDR2 YSYEKL. The junction had 14 bases not matched to a gene; V was cut back by 4 bases and J by 0 bases. This CDR3 has 19 amino acids.

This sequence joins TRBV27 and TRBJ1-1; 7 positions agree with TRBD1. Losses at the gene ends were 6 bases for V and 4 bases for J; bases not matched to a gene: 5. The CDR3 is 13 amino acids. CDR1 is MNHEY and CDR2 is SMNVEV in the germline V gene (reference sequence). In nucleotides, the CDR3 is TGTGCCAGCAGCTCAAGACAGGGCACTGAAGCTTTCTTT. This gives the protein CASSSRQGTEAFF.

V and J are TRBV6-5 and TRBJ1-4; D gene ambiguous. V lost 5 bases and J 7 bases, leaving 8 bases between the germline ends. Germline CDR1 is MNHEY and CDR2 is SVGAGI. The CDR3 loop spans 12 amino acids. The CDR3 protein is CASSTGFEKLFF. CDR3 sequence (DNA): TGTGCCAGCAGTACGGGGTTTGAAAAACTGTTTTTT.

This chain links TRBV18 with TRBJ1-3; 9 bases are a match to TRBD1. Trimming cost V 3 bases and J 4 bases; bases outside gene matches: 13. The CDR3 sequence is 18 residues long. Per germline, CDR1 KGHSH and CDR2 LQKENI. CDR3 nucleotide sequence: TGTGCCAGCTCACCGTCCAGGCCGGGACAGGGAAACGGAAACACCATATATTTT. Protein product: CASSPSRPGQGNGNTIYF.

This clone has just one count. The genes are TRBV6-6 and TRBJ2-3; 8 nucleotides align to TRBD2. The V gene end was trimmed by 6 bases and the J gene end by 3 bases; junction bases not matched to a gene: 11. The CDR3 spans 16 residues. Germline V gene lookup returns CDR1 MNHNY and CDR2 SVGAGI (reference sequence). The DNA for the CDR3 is TGTGCCAGCAGGGGCGGTAGCGGGATTGCGACAGATACGCAGTATTTT. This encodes CASRGGSGIATDTQYF.

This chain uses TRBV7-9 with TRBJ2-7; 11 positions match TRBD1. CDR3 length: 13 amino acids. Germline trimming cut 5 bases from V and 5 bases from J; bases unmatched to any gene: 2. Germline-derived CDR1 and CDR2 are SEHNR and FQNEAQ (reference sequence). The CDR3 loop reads CASSRTGGHEQYF. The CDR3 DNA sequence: TGTGCCAGCAGCAGGACAGGGGGCCACGAGCAGTACTTC.

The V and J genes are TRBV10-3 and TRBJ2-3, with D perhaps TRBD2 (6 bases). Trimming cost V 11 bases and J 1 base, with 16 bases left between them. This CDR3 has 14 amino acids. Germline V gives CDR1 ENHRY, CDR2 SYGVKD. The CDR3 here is CAAEEGRGTDTQYF. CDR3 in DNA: TGTGCCGCCGAGGAGGGGCGAGGCACAGATACGCAGTATTTT.

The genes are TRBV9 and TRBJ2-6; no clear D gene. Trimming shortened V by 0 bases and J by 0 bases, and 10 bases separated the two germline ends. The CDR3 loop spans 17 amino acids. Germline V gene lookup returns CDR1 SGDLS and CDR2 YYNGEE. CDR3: CASSVAVENSGANVLTF. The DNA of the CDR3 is TGTGCCAGCAGCGTAGCCGTCGAAAACTCTGGGGCCAACGTCCTGACTTTC.

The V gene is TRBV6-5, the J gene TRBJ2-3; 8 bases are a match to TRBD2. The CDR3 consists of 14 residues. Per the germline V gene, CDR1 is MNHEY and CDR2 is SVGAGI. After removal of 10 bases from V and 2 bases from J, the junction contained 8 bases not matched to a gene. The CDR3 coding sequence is TGTGCCACCCAGCGGGAGTACAACACAGATACGCAGTATTTT. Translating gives CATQREYNTDTQYF.

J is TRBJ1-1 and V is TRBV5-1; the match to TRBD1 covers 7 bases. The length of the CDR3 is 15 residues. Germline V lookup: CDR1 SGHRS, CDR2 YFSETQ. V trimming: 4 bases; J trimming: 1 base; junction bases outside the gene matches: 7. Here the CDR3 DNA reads TGCGCCAGCAGCCCGCGGACAGGATGGAACACTGAAGCTTTCTTT. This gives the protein CASSPRTGWNTEAFF.

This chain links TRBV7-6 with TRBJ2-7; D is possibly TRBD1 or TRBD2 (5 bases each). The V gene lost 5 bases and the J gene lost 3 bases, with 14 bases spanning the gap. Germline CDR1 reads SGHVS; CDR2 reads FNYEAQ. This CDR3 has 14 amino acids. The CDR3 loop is CASSHRTGLYEQYF. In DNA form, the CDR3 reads TGTGCCAGCAGCCACAGAACGGGGCTCTACGAGCAGTACTTC.

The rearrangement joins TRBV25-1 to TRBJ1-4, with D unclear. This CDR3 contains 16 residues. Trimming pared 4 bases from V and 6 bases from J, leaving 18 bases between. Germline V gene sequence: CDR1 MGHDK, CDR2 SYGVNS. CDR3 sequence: CASSGAHLDLDEKLFF. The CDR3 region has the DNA TGTGCCAGCAGTGGGGCTCATCTAGACCTAGATGAAAAACTGTTTTTT.

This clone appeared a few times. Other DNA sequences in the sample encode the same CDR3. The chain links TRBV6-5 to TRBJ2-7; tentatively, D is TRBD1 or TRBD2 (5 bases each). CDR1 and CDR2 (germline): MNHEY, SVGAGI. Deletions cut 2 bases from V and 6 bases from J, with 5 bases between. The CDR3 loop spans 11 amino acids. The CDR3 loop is CASSYGGEQYF. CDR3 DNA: TGTGCCAGCAGTTACGGGGGCGAGCAGTACTTC.

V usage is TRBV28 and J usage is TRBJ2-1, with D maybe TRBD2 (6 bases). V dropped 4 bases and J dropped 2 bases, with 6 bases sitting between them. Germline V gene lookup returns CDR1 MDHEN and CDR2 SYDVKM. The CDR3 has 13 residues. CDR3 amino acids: CASSSGAYNEQFF. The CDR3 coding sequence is TGTGCCAGCAGTTCGGGGGCCTACAATGAGCAGTTCTTC.

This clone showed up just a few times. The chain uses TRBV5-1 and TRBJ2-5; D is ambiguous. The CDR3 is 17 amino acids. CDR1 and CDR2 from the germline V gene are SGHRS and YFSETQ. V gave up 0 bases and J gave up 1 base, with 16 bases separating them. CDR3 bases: TGCGCCAGCAGCTTGGGGGGTGCTACAGCGACCCAAGAGACCCAGTACTTC. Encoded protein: CASSLGGATATQETQYF.

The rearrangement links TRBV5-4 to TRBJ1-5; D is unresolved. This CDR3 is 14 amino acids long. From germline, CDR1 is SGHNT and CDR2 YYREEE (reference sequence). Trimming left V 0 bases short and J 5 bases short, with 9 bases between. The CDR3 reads CASSLEGKHQPQHF. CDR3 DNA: TGTGCCAGCAGCTTGGAGGGAAAACATCAGCCCCAGCATTTT.

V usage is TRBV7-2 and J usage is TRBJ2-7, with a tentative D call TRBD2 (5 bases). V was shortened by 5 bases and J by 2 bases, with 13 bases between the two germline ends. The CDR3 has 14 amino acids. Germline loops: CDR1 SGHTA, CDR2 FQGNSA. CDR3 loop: CASSPRRAPYEQYF. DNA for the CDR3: TGTGCCAGCAGCCCCCGGCGGGCCCCCTACGAGCAGTACTTC.

The CDR3 protein is CASSPGLADFPTDTQYF. The CDR3 DNA follows: TGCGCCAGCAGCCCCGGACTAGCGGATTTTCCCACAGATACGCAGTATTTT. The chain employs TRBV4-3 and TRBJ2-3; 10 bases are a match to TRBD2. The germline gives CDR1 LGHNA, CDR2 YSLEER. V gave up 4 bases and J gave up 2 bases; unmatched junction bases: 9. The CDR3 is made up of 17 amino acids.

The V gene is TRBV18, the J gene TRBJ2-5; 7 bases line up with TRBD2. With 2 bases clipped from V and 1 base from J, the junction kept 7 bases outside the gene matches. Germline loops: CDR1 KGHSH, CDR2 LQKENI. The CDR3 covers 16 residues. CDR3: CASSPEAGSFQETQYF. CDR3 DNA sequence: TGTGCCAGCTCACCAGAAGCGGGAAGCTTCCAAGAGACCCAGTACTTC.

CDR3 nucleotide sequence: TGCGCCAGCAGCTTGGGGGGGCAAGGTGAAAAACTGTTTTTT. Translated, it gives CASSLGGQGEKLFF. V is TRBV5-1 and J is TRBJ1-4; tentative D call: TRBD1 (6 bases). In germline, CDR1 is SGHRS, CDR2 YFSETQ. Trimming pared 0 bases from V and 7 bases from J, leaving 10 bases between. The length of the CDR3 is 14 residues.

CDR3 DNA sequence: TGTGCCAGCAGTTTAAGTCCCTACGAGCAGTACTTC. Encoded protein: CASSLSPYEQYF. The chain combines TRBV28 with TRBJ2-7; the D is unclear. CDR1 MDHEN and CDR2 SYDVKM come from the germline V gene. The CDR3 extends over 12 amino acids. Trimming pared 2 bases from V and 2 bases from J, leaving 4 bases between.

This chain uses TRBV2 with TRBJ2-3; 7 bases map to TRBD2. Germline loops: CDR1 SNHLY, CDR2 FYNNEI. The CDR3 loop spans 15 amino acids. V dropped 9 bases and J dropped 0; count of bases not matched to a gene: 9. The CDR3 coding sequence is TGTGCCAGTAAAAGGGACTACCCAAGCACAGATACGCAGTATTTT. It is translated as CASKRDYPSTDTQYF.

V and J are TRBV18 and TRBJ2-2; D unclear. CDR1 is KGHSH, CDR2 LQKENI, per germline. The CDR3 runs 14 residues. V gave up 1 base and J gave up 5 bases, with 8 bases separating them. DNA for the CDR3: TGTGCCAGCTCACCACTATCTCAGACCGGGGAGCTGTTTTTT. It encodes CASSPLSQTGELFF. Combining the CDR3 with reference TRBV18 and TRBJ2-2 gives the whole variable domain NAGVMQNPRHLVRRRGQEARLRCSPMKGHSHVYWYRQLPEEGLKFMVYLQKENIIDESGMPKERFSAEFPKEGPSILRIQQVVRGDSAAYFCASSPLSQTGELFFGEGSRLTVL.